A selection of T cell receptor beta chains follows, all from one sample in a study of blood T cell repertoires in COVID-19. Method: immunoSEQ multiplex PCR; TCRdb's copy keeps in-frame clones and lacks some. The sample has about 44,000 clones, about nine tenths seen once. Sequencing was carried out using peripheral blood. These receptors originate from a woman of 80 years or more in a cohort sampled during active or convalescent COVID-19. The CDR3 runs from the conserved cysteine through the conserved F or W. Each record gives: CDR3 length, V gene, clone size, J gene, D gene, CDR3 protein, CDR3 DNA. The D gene is left open where the match is weak. The size field is filled for only some rows; it gives once, few, many or a size class.

14	TRBV27	NA	TRBJ2-1	NA	CASGEANFYNEQFF	TGTGCCAGTGGTGAAGCGAACTTCTACAATGAGCAGTTCTTC
15	TRBV11-2	NA	TRBJ2-2	TRBD1	CASSLVRGRTGELFF	TGTGCCAGCAGCTTAGTTAGGGGGCGAACCGGGGAGCTGTTTTTT
13	TRBV3-1/TRBV3-2	NA	TRBJ1-5	TRBD1	CASSPDRDQPQHF	TGTGCCAGCAGCCCCGACAGGGACCAGCCCCAGCATTTT
15	TRBV11-3	NA	TRBJ2-1	TRBD1	CASSPGQGSYNEQFF	TGTGCCAGCAGCCCGGGACAGGGGTCCTACAATGAGCAGTTCTTC
14	TRBV6-5	NA	TRBJ1-1	TRBD1	CASSYSGGYTEAFF	TGTGCCAGCAGTTACTCAGGGGGCTACACTGAAGCTTTCTTT
14	TRBV19	once	TRBJ2-1	TRBD2	CASGWGGGYNEQFF	TGTGCCAGTGGTTGGGGCGGGGGTTACAATGAGCAGTTCTTC
16	TRBV5-4	once	TRBJ2-6	NA	CASSLAGDSGANVLTF	TGTGCCAGCAGCTTGGCTGGAGACTCTGGGGCCAACGTCCTGACTTTC
13	TRBV27	NA	TRBJ1-2	NA	CASMGGVSYGYTF	TGTGCCAGCATGGGGGGTGTATCCTATGGCTACACCTTC
16	TRBV5-4	once	TRBJ2-1	TRBD2	CASWGSGVSSYNEQFF	TGTGCCAGCTGGGGGAGCGGGGTTAGCTCCTACAATGAGCAGTTCTTC
15	TRBV3-1/TRBV3-2	NA	TRBJ1-2	TRBD1	CASSPGQGAGYGYTF	TGTGCCAGCAGTCCGGGACAGGGGGCGGGCTATGGCTACACCTTC
13	TRBV2	once	TRBJ1-2	NA	CASSEFFTDGYTF	TGTGCCAGCAGTGAATTTTTTACAGATGGCTACACCTTC
13	TRBV27	NA	TRBJ1-6	NA	CASRGQGNSPLHF	TGTGCCAGCAGGGGGCAGGGGAATTCACCCCTCCACTTT
14	TRBV6-5	once	TRBJ2-1	TRBD1	CASSYGDRGHEQFF	TGTGCCAGCAGTTACGGAGACAGGGGTCATGAGCAGTTCTTC
15	TRBV2	NA	TRBJ1-2	NA	CASSVDKGPGFGYTF	TGTGCCAGCAGTGTAGATAAGGGCCCGGGGTTCGGCTACACCTTC
14	TRBV2	NA	TRBJ2-2	TRBD1	CASTGTETLRELFF	TGTGCCAGCACTGGGACAGAAACCCTCCGGGAGCTGTTTTTT
16	TRBV7-2	NA	TRBJ2-3	NA	CASSKTQGLSTDTQYF	TGTGCCAGCAGCAAAACCCAGGGACTTAGCACAGATACGCAGTATTTT
15	TRBV5-1	NA	TRBJ1-3	NA	CASSLAFRGGNTIYF	TGCGCCAGCAGCTTGGCCTTCAGGGGTGGAAACACCATATATTTT
15	TRBV5-5	NA	TRBJ1-1	TRBD1	CASSSLQGAPTEAFF	TGTGCCAGCAGCTCCCTACAGGGGGCCCCCACTGAAGCTTTCTTT
16	TRBV7-3	NA	TRBJ2-3	NA	CASSLGVGGSTDTQYF	TGTGCCAGCAGCTTAGGAGTGGGGGGATCCACAGATACGCAGTATTTT
15	TRBV5-4	NA	TRBJ2-7	NA	CASSQDRGSSYEQYF	TGTGCCAGCAGCCAGGACAGAGGCAGCTCCTACGAGCAGTACTTC
15	TRBV7-2	NA	TRBJ2-5	TRBD2	CASSKGLAGGETQYF	TGTGCCAGCAGCAAGGGACTAGCGGGAGGAGAGACCCAGTACTTC
13	TRBV6-2/TRBV6-3	NA	TRBJ2-1	NA	CASSYGKLRGQFF	TGTGCCAGCAGTTACGGTAAGCTACGGGGTCAGTTCTTC
14	TRBV19	NA	TRBJ1-4	TRBD1	CASSMDRGREKLFF	TGTGCCAGTAGTATGGACAGGGGGCGTGAAAAACTGTTTTTT
17	TRBV9	NA	TRBJ2-3	NA	CASSSRIIGTWTDTQYF	TGTGCCAGCAGCTCTCGGATTATAGGGACTTGGACAGATACGCAGTATTTT
14	TRBV2	NA	TRBJ1-5	NA	CASHLDSSNQPQHF	TGTGCCAGCCACCTGGACTCTAGCAATCAGCCCCAGCATTTT
14	TRBV7-3	NA	TRBJ2-3	TRBD2	CASSMGLVTDTQYF	TGTGCCAGCAGCATGGGACTAGTTACAGATACGCAGTATTTT
16	TRBV9	once	TRBJ1-1	NA	CASSPNAGRGYTEAFF	TGTGCCAGCAGCCCTAATGCGGGGCGTGGGTACACTGAAGCTTTCTTT
15	TRBV11-3	few	TRBJ2-7	NA	CASSLVGGSSYEQYF	TGTGCCAGCAGCTTAGTGGGGGGAAGCTCCTACGAGCAGTACTTC
13	TRBV7-9	NA	TRBJ2-5	NA	CASSLSGGETQYF	TGTGCCAGCAGCTTAAGCGGCGGGGAGACCCAGTACTTC
14	TRBV9	NA	TRBJ2-1	TRBD2	CASNVAGGRNEQFF	TGTGCCAGCAACGTAGCGGGAGGTAGGAATGAGCAGTTCTTC
14	TRBV11-3	NA	TRBJ1-6	NA	CASSPEGGSTPLHF	TGTGCCAGCAGCCCCGAAGGGGGATCGACACCCCTCCACTTT
14	TRBV7-2	NA	TRBJ2-5	NA	CASSFSGNQETQYF	TGTGCCAGCAGCTTTTCGGGGAACCAAGAGACCCAGTACTTC
15	TRBV6-1	NA	TRBJ2-2	NA	CASSEGQFNTGELFF	TGTGCCAGCAGTGAAGGGCAATTTAACACCGGGGAGCTGTTTTTT
12	TRBV27	NA	TRBJ1-6	NA	CATRGGVSPLHF	TGTGCCACCAGAGGAGGGGTCTCACCCCTCCACTTT
14	TRBV11-2	NA	TRBJ2-1	TRBD2	CATQLAGVYNEQFF	TGTGCCACCCAGCTAGCGGGAGTATACAATGAGCAGTTCTTC